A single sample gave rise to the 16 T cell receptor beta chains below, sequenced in a study of cytotoxic CD8 clonotypes in ibrutinib-treated CLL. The protocol was immunoSEQ multiplex PCR, while the TCRdb copy is restricted to in-frame clones and leaves out a portion. The data hold about 16,000 clones, with approximately 67% observed a single time. The sequencing here drew on PBMCs, taken before ibrutinib treatment. These receptor sequences come from a human donor with chronic lymphocytic leukemia.

This clone was detected once. This CDR3 reads CASSSGKTTNEKLFF. For the CDR3, the DNA is TGCGCCAGCAGCTCGGGGAAAACAACTAATGAAAAACTGTTTTTT. The V gene is TRBV5-1, the J gene TRBJ1-4; D is unresolved. V shed 3 bases and J shed 0 bases, with 9 bases lying between them. Germline V CDR1 and CDR2: SGHRS, YFSETQ. The CDR3 totals 15 residues.

This clone occurred a few times. This chain links TRBV7-2 with TRBJ1-5; D gene ambiguous. V lost 1 base to trimming and J lost 0 bases, with 7 bases between them. This CDR3 is 15 amino acids long. Germline loops: CDR1 SGHTA, CDR2 FQGNSA. In DNA, the CDR3 is TGTGCCAGCAGCTTAGTGGGTGGTAGCAATCAGCCCCAGCATTTT. It is translated as CASSLVGGSNQPQHF.

Concerning this clone itself: Distinct nucleotide sequences in the sample also encode this CDR3. This chain joins TRBV19 and TRBJ1-4; D call uncertain. V was trimmed by 5 bases and J by 4 bases, leaving 8 bases between them. Germline loops: CDR1 LNHDA, CDR2 SQIVND (reference sequence). There are 13 residues in the CDR3. CDR3 bases: TGTGCCAGTAGTCGACAAGTTAATGAAAAACTGTTTTTT. It codes for CASSRQVNEKLFF.

The V call is TRBV7-2, the J call TRBJ2-4; 8 bases are shared with TRBD1. Trimming removed 1 base from V and 3 bases from J; junction bases left unmatched: 5. The CDR3 length is 16 residues. Looked up from germline, CDR1 is SGHTA and CDR2 is FQGNSA. As DNA, the CDR3 is TGTGCCAGCAGCTTAGGGACAGGGTTTTTCAAAAACATTCAGTACTTC. Translation gives CASSLGTGFFKNIQYF.

Details on this clone: The sample holds other DNA sequences that translate to the same CDR3. The chain uses TRBV14 and TRBJ1-1; 9 bases align to TRBD1. J gave up 4 bases and V 3 bases, and 3 bases lay outside the gene matches. Germline V gene sequence: CDR1 SGHDN, CDR2 FVKESK. This CDR3 is built from 14 residues. CDR3 protein: CASSQDRGGTEAFF. The CDR3 DNA sequence: TGTGCCAGCAGCCAGGACAGGGGAGGCACTGAAGCTTTCTTT.

This chain links TRBV11-2 with TRBJ2-7, with 8 bases identical to TRBD2. The CDR3 runs to 15 residues. The trim removed 5 bases at V and 3 bases at J, leaving 9 bases unmatched. Germline values: CDR1 SGHAT, CDR2 FQNNGV. In nucleotides, the CDR3 is TGTGCCAGCAGCCCCCTGACGGGGGGGAACTACGAGCAGTACTTC. This codes for CASSPLTGGNYEQYF.

V and J are TRBV6-1 and TRBJ1-2; unclear D gene. The CDR3 has 15 residues. The V gene lost 6 bases and the J gene lost 4 bases, with 18 bases spanning the gap. CDR1 is MNHNS and CDR2 is SASEGT in the germline V gene. The CDR3 spells CASSQAEGAGYGYTF. CDR3 bases: TGTGCCAGCAGCCAAGCGGAGGGCGCCGGCTATGGCTACACCTTC.

This rearrangement joins TRBV25-1 to TRBJ1-1; D gene ambiguous. The germline V and J ends were trimmed by 3 bases and 4 bases, with 15 bases remaining between them. The CDR3 is 15 amino acids. From germline, CDR1 is MGHDK and CDR2 SYGVNS. CDR3 sequence (DNA): TGTGCCAGCAGTGACAGCGCTCTTCAAAGCACTGAAGCTTTCTTT. This gives the protein CASSDSALQSTEAFF.

The gene calls are TRBV7-3 and TRBJ1-1, with D hard to call. Germline-derived CDR1 and CDR2 are SGHTA and FQGTGA. CDR3 length equals 13 residues. Trimming cost V 0 bases and J 1 base, with 3 bases left between them. Here the CDR3 DNA reads TGTGCCAGCAGCTTAACTAGGAACACTGAAGCTTTCTTT. Protein product: CASSLTRNTEAFF.

Sample share makes this clone large. CDR3: CASSLAGQGSSGNTIYF. The CDR3 DNA reads TGTGCCAGCAGCTTAGCGGGACAGGGATCCTCTGGAAACACCATATATTTT. The V and J genes are TRBV7-9 and TRBJ1-3; TRBD1 matches at 9 bases. The ends lost 0 bases at V and 0 bases at J; junction bases unmatched: 3. CDR1 is SEHNR and CDR2 is FQNEAQ in the germline V gene (reference sequence). There are 17 residues in the CDR3. Looking up the rest from reference TRBV7-9 and TRBJ1-3 gives the full variable domain: DTGVSQNPRHKITKRGQNVTFRCDPISEHNRLYWYRQTLGQGPEFLTYFQNEAQLEKSRLLSDRFSAERPKGSFSTLEIQRTEQGDSAMYLCASSLAGQGSSGNTIYFGEGSWLTVV.

The V gene is TRBV5-1, the J gene TRBJ2-4; TRBD1 aligns across 9 bases. The length of the CDR3 is 15 residues. Per the germline V gene, CDR1 is SGHRS and CDR2 is YFSETQ. V was pared by 4 bases and J by 8 bases, with 10 bases of the junction left unmatched. The CDR3 loop is CASSPSDRGAHIQYF. In nucleotides, the CDR3 is TGCGCCAGCAGCCCCTCCGACAGGGGGGCACACATTCAGTACTTC.

In this sample, this clone turned up a few times. DNA of the CDR3: TGTGCCAGCAGCTTACCCTTAGACCCACTGGGGGAGCAGTACTTC. Encoded protein: CASSLPLDPLGEQYF. The chain employs TRBV7-2 and TRBJ2-7; D remains ambiguous. Germline V gene data show CDR1 as SGHTA and CDR2 as FQGNSA. This CDR3 has 15 amino acids. Trimming stripped 2 bases from V and 7 bases from J, with 18 bases between.

The rearrangement links TRBV20-1 to TRBJ2-7; TRBD1 matches at 7 bases. V gave up 5 bases and J gave up 9 bases; unmatched junction bases: 7. The germline V gene encodes CDR1 DFQATT and CDR2 SNEGSKA (reference sequence). CDR3 length: 11 amino acids. In nucleotides, the CDR3 is TGCAGTGCTCCGGACAGGAGGAGGCAGTACTTC. Amino acid sequence: CSAPDRRRQYF.

This clone is a singleton in its sample. The rearrangement uses TRBV9 and TRBJ1-2; D remains unclear. This CDR3 spans 13 amino acids. Trimming cost V 4 bases and J 2 bases, with 9 bases left between them. The germline CDR1 and CDR2 sequences are SGDLS and YYNGEE. CDR3 DNA sequence: TGTGCCAGCAGCCCAGACCGAAACTATGGCTACACCTTC. Translated: CASSPDRNYGYTF.

This sequence joins TRBV7-9 and TRBJ2-1, with D hard to call. Germline V lookup: CDR1 SEHNR, CDR2 FQNEAQ (reference sequence). V shed 3 bases and J shed 6 bases, with 6 bases lying between them. The CDR3 loop spans 12 amino acids. CDR3 region: CASSFSVNEQFF. The CDR3 region has the DNA TGTGCCAGCAGCTTCAGTGTCAATGAGCAGTTCTTC.

The rearrangement uses TRBV11-2 and TRBJ1-6; 8 bases align to TRBD1. Germline CDR1 is SGHAT and CDR2 is FQNNGV. V shed 3 bases, J shed 7 bases, and the junction held 8 bases outside the gene matches. This CDR3 has 16 amino acids. CDR3 sequence reads: CASSFSPDRENSPLHF. The DNA for the CDR3 is TGTGCCAGCAGCTTTTCCCCGGACAGGGAGAATTCACCCCTCCACTTT.